This T cell receptor (beta chain) was recovered during a study of T cell responses to AZD1222 COVID-19 vaccine. Study-wide context: Some second doses came at about 4 weeks and others at about 12 weeks; these were pooled. Findings and limits, study-wide: Across spike, vaccine-associated CD4 TCRs were found, dominant at 160-218 and 743-854. Among the donors, most were white British and more were female, and clonal diversity was possibly underestimated. After the peak T cell response, and only then, were repertoires sampled.

TCRdb's table, derived via immunoSEQ multiplex PCR, lists solely in-frame clones and lacks some. The profile shows fewer than 200,000 clones, just under 90% of them singletons. About this clone: Its antigen remains unknown.

Germline CDR1 and CDR2: MNHEY and SVGEGT. V lost 6 bases, J lost 8 bases, and 17 bases stayed unmatched. The CDR3 has 17 residues. The chain uses TRBV6-2 or TRBV6-3 and TRBJ2-1; 9 bases agree with TRBD1. This specimen consisted of peripheral blood, obtained on day 0 of AZD1222 vaccination. The source is an adult in good health. The CDR3 DNA is TGTGCCAGCAGCCTAAGCCCCGACGGGACAGGGCTTCATGAGCAGTTCTTC. Translation gives CASSLSPDGTGLHEQFF.